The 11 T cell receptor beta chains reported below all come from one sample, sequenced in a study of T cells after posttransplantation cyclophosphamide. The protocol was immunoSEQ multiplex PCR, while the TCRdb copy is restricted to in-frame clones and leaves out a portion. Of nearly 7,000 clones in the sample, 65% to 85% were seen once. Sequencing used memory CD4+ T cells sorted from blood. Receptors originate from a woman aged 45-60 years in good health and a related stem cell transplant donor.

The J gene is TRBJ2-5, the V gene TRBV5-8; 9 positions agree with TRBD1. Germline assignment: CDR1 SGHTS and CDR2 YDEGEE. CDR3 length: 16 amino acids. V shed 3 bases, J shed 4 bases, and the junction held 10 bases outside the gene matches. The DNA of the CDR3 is TGTGCCAGCAGCTGGGGAAACAGGGGGCGGCGAGAGACCCAGTACTTC. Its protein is CASSWGNRGRRETQYF. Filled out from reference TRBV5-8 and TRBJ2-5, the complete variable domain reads EAGVTQSPTHLIKTRGQQATLRCSPISGHTSVYWYQQALGLGLQFLLWYDEGEERNRGNFPPRFSGRQFPNYSSELNVNALELEDSALYLCASSWGNRGRRETQYFGPGTRLLVL.

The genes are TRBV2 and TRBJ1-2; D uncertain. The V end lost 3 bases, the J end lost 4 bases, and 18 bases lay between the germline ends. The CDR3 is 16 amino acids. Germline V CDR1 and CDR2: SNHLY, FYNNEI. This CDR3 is CASSEGPWRGSYGYTF. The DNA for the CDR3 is TGTGCCAGCAGTGAGGGTCCGTGGCGGGGTAGCTATGGCTACACCTTC.

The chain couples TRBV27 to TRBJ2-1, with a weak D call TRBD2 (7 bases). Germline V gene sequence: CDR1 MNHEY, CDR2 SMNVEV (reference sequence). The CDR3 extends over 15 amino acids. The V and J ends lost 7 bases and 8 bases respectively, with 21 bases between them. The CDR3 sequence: CASTGGQSVSHEQFF. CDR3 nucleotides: TGTGCCAGCACCGGGGGGCAGTCTGTCTCTCATGAGCAGTTCTTC.

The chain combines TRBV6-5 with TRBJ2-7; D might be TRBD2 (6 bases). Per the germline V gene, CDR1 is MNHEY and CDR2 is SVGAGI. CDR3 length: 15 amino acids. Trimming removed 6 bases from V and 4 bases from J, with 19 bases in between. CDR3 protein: CASRPPLAAGYEQYF. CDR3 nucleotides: TGTGCCAGCAGGCCGCCACTAGCAGCTGGTTACGAGCAGTACTTC.

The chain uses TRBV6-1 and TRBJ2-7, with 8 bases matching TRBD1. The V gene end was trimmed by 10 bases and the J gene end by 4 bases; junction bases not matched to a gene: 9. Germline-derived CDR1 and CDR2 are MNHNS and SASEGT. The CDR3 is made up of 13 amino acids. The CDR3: CATKDRAGYEQYF. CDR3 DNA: TGTGCCACCAAGGACAGGGCGGGTTACGAGCAGTACTTC.

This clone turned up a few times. CDR3 sequence (DNA): TGTGCCAGCAGGGTTGATCCTAGCGAGGGGTACTTC. Its protein is CASRVDPSEGYF. The chain carries TRBV2 and TRBJ2-7, with D maybe TRBD2 (6 bases). The V end lost 6 bases, the J end lost 12 bases, and 18 bases lay between the germline ends. The CDR3 is 12 amino acids. Germline V lookup: CDR1 SNHLY, CDR2 FYNNEI.

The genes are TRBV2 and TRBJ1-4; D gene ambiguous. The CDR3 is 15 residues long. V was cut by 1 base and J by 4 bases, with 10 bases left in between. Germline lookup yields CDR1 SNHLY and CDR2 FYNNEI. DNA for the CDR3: TGTGCCAGCAGTGAAGTAAGGGCGGGTAATGAAAAACTGTTTTTT. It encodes CASSEVRAGNEKLFF. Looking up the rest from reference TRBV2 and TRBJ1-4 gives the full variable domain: EPEVTQTPSHQVTQMGQEVILRCVPISNHLYFYWYRQILGQKVEFLVSFYNNEISEKSEIFDDQFSVERPDGSNFTLKIRSTKLEDSAMYFCASSEVRAGNEKLFFGSGTQLSVL.

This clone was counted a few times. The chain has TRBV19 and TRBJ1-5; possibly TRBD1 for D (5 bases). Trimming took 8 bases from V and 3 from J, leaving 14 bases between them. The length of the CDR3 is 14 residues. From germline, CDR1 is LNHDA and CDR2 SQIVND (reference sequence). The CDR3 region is CASYGGSPNQPQHF. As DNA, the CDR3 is TGTGCCAGTTACGGGGGGAGTCCCAATCAGCCCCAGCATTTT.

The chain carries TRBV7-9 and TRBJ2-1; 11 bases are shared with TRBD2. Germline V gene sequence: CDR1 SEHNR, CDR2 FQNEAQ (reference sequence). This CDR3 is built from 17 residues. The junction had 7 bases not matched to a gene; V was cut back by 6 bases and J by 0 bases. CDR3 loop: CASRQTSGSLSYNEQFF. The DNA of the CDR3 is TGTGCCAGCAGACAAACTAGCGGGAGCCTCTCCTACAATGAGCAGTTCTTC.

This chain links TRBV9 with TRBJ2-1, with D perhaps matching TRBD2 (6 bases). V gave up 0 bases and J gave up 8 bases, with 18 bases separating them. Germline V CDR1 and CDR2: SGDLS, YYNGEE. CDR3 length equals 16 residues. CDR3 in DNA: TGTGCCAGCAGCGTAGTGGTGGGTGGGAGGCTTGATGAGCAGTTCTTC. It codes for CASSVVVGGRLDEQFF.

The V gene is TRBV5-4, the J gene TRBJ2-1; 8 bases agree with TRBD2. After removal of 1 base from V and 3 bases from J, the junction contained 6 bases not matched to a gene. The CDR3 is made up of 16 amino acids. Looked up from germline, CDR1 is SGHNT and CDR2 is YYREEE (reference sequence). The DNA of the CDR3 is TGTGCCAGCAGCTTGTTCAGCGGGAGTGTCTACAATGAGCAGTTCTTC. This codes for CASSLFSGSVYNEQFF.